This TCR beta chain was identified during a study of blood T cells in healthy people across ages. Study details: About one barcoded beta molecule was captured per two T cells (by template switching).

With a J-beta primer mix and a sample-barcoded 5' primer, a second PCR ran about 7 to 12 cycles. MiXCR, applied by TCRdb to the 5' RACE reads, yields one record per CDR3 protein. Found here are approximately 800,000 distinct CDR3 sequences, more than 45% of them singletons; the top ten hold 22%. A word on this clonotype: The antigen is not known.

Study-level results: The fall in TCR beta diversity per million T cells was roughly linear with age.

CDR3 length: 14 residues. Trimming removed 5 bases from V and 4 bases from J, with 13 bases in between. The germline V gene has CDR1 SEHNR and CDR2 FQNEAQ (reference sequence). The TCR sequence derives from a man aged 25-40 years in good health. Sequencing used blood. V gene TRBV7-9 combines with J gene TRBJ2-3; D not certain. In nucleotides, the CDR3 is TGTGCCAGCAGCCTGACCGTGCAGCCAGATACGCAGTATTTT. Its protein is CASSLTVQPDTQYF.